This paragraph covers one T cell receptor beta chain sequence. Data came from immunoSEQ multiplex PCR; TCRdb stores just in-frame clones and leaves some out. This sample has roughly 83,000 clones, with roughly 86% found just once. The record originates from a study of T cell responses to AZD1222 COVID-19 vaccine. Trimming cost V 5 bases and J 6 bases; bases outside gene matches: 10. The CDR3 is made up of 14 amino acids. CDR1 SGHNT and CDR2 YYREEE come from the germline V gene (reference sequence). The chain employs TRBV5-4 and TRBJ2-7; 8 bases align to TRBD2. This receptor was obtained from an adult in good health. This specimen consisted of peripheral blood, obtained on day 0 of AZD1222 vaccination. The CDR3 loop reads CASSQPGLVTEQYF. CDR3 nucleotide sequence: TGTGCCAGCAGTCAGCCGGGACTAGTTACCGAGCAGTACTTC. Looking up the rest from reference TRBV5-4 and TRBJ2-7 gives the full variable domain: ETGVTQSPTHLIKTRGQQVTLRCSSQSGHNTVSWYQQALGQGPQFIFQYYREEENGRGNFPPRFSGLQFPNYSSELNVNALELDDSALYLCASSQPGLVTEQYFGPGTRLTVT.